These T cell receptor beta chains were read from a single sample in a study of graft-versus-host responses after intestinal transplantation. Produced via immunoSEQ multiplex PCR; TCRdb's table is partial and in-frame only. The table shows 11,000 to 15,000 clones, with under 85% occurring only once. Sequences were derived from ileum tissue, sampled 26 to 27 days after intestinal transplant. These receptors came from a human patient who received an intestinal transplant, so some T cells may come from the graft donor. The CDR3 runs from the conserved cysteine through the conserved F or W. Each record gives: D gene, clone size, V gene, J gene, CDR3 DNA, CDR3 protein. D genes are given only for firm matches. Clone size is shown for a subset of rows, as once, few, many or a class of expanded clone.

TRBD1	-	TRBV28	TRBJ2-5	TGTGCCAGCAGGTTACAGGGGCGGGAGACCCAGTACTTC	CASRLQGRETQYF
-	few	TRBV2	TRBJ2-2	TGTGCCAGCAGTGTTATAGAAACGAACACCGGGGAGCTGTTTTTT	CASSVIETNTGELFF
-	-	TRBV7-2	TRBJ2-3	TGTGCCAGCAAGTGGGGGGTGAACACAGATACGCAGTATTTT	CASKWGVNTDTQYF
-	-	TRBV7-2	TRBJ1-2	TGTGCCAGCAGCTTATATACTACCGGCTACACCTTC	CASSLYTTGYTF
-	-	TRBV29-1	TRBJ1-2	TGCAGCGCCGGGACACCTACTAACTATGGCTACACCTTC	CSAGTPTNYGYTF
-	-	TRBV5-6	TRBJ1-4	TGTGCCAGCAGCCTGAGGGGCCTCGCAGGGGTTAATGAAAAACTGTTTTTT	CASSLRGLAGVNEKLFF
-	-	TRBV6-5	TRBJ1-3	TGTGCCAGCAGGGAGTACCCTACTTCTGGAAACACCATATATTTT	CASREYPTSGNTIYF
-	-	TRBV6-5	TRBJ2-5	TGTGCCAGCGGCGGAAGTGTCCAAGAGACCCAGTACTTC	CASGGSVQETQYF
-	-	TRBV5-1	TRBJ1-1	TGCGCCAGCAGCTTTGCAGGGGCGAACACTGAAGCTTTCTTT	CASSFAGANTEAFF
-	once	TRBV5-5	TRBJ1-6	TGTGCCAGCAGGGATGGACAAAGACTTAATTCACCCCTCCACTTT	CASRDGQRLNSPLHF
TRBD1	-	TRBV4-1	TRBJ1-2	TGCGCCAGCAGCCAAGGGTCAGGACAGGGGATCTATGGCTACACCTTC	CASSQGSGQGIYGYTF
TRBD2	-	TRBV10-3	TRBJ2-1	TGTGCCATCAGTACCTCCCGGGGGGGGAACAATGAGCAGTTCTTC	CAISTSRGGNNEQFF
TRBD2	-	TRBV5-1	TRBJ2-5	TGCGCCAGCACCTCCAGCGGGGCCCGAGAGACCCAGTACTTC	CASTSSGARETQYF
-	few	TRBV4-2	TRBJ1-4	TGTGCCAGCAGCCAAGAGGGGCCGGATTTACATAATGAAAAACTGTTTTTT	CASSQEGPDLHNEKLFF
TRBD1	-	TRBV19	TRBJ2-1	TGTGCCAGTATTGGGGGACAGGGGGGAGCTCGGGAGCAGTTCTTC	CASIGGQGGAREQFF
TRBD2	-	TRBV9	TRBJ2-5	TGTGCCAGCTCGGTCGGACTAGCGGGGGCGATATCACAAGAGACCCAGTACTTC	CASSVGLAGAISQETQYF
-	-	TRBV29-1	TRBJ1-4	TGCAGCGTTGCCCCGTTGGAGGGGAAACTGTTTTTT	CSVAPLEGKLFF
-	once	TRBV27	TRBJ2-6	TGTGCCAGCAGCTTGACTGGCGGGGCCAACGTCCTGACTTTC	CASSLTGGANVLTF
-	-	TRBV7-9	TRBJ1-2	TGTGCCAGCGAGAGGAGCGGCTACCCGAACTATGGCTACACCTTC	CASERSGYPNYGYTF
-	-	TRBV29-1	TRBJ2-5	TGCAGCGGGGGTGGACTGCAACAAGAGACCCAGTACTTC	CSGGGLQQETQYF
-	-	TRBV4-3	TRBJ1-2	TGCGCCAGCAGCCCGCGTCAAATGGGCGATTATGGCTACACCTTC	CASSPRQMGDYGYTF
TRBD2	-	TRBV19	TRBJ2-1	TGTGCCAGTAGTTTTAGCGGGGGGGCAAATGAGCAGTTCTTC	CASSFSGGANEQFF
TRBD1	-	TRBV18	TRBJ1-2	TGTGCCAGCTCACCCGGGACAGTAAACTATGGCTACACCTTC	CASSPGTVNYGYTF
TRBD2	-	TRBV11-2	TRBJ2-3	TGTGCCAGCAGCTTAGATATAGCGGGCGACACAGATACGCAGTATTTT	CASSLDIAGDTDTQYF
TRBD1	few	TRBV7-2	TRBJ1-6	TGTGCCAGCAGCCCCTCCGGGACAGGGGTCCTCTCCTATAATTCACCCCTCCACTTT	CASSPSGTGVLSYNSPLHF
-	-	TRBV2	TRBJ1-5	TGTGCCAGCAGGGCCTACAGTAGCAATCAGCCCCAGCATTTT	CASRAYSSNQPQHF
TRBD1	-	TRBV7-9	TRBJ1-5	TGTGCCGGAGGACAGGACAATCAGCCCCAGCATTTT	CAGGQDNQPQHF
-	-	TRBV27	TRBJ1-4	TGTGCCAGCAGTGGACAGAATAATGAAAAACTGTTTTTT	CASSGQNNEKLFF
-	-	TRBV10-3	TRBJ1-2	TGTGCCATCAGTGAGTCGATTGTTAACTATGGTTACACCTTC	CAISESIVNYGYTF
-	-	TRBV14	TRBJ2-1	TGTGCCAGCAGCCAATTACAGGCTCCTGACAATGAGCAGTTCTTC	CASSQLQAPDNEQFF
-	-	TRBV10-1	TRBJ1-5	TGCGCCAGTCCCCCCAATAGCAATCAGCCCCAGCATTTT	CASPPNSNQPQHF
TRBD2	-	TRBV6-6	TRBJ2-3	TGTGCCAGCAGTTTAGCGGGGGGCGGCACAGATACGCAGTATTTT	CASSLAGGGTDTQYF
TRBD1	-	TRBV10-3	TRBJ2-4	TGTGCCATCAGTGAGTCTCGACAGGGTGGGATAGCCAAAAACATTCAGTACTTC	CAISESRQGGIAKNIQYF
-	-	TRBV2	TRBJ1-1	TGTGCCATCATAAGGGAGAGGAACACTGAAGCTTTCTTT	CAIIRERNTEAFF
TRBD2	-	TRBV5-6	TRBJ2-1	TGTGCCAGCAGCTTGGAAGCGGGGGGGCCCTACAATGAGCAGTTCTTC	CASSLEAGGPYNEQFF
TRBD1	-	TRBV5-4	TRBJ1-4	TGTGCCAGCAGCACGCGGACAGGGAGAGGAGAAGAAAAACTGTTTTTT	CASSTRTGRGEEKLFF
TRBD2	-	TRBV5-1	TRBJ2-5	TGCGCCAGCAGCTTGGTGGCGGGGGAGCAAGAGACCCAGTACTTC	CASSLVAGEQETQYF
-	-	TRBV29-1	TRBJ2-3	TGCAGCGTTCATCAGCAGATGCTGGGCCGCACAGATACGCAGTATTTT	CSVHQQMLGRTDTQYF
TRBD2	-	TRBV11-2	TRBJ2-5	TGTGCCAGCAGCCATTACGGACTAGCAGAGACCCAGTACTTC	CASSHYGLAETQYF
-	-	TRBV29-1	TRBJ1-1	TGCAGCGTTGAACAGAACACTGAAGCTTTCTTT	CSVEQNTEAFF